Listed below are T cell receptor beta chains from one sample, sequenced in a study of T cell responses to AZD1222 COVID-19 vaccine. Only in-frame clones appear in the TCRdb table, and some are missing; sequencing was by immunoSEQ multiplex PCR. The sample holds under 200,000 clones, 94% seen once. This specimen consisted of peripheral blood, obtained on day 0 of AZD1222 vaccination. The receptors shown here come from an adult in good health. Each CDR3 is given with its conserved first and last residue. D genes are given only for firm matches. Not every row has a clone size; where given, it reads once, few, many or a size class.

12	.	TRBV28	TRBJ1-5	.	TGTGCCAGCAGGGAAGGCAATCAGCCCCAGCATTTT	CASREGNQPQHF
13	TRBD1	TRBV2	TRBJ1-1	.	TGTGCCAGCAATGGACAGGGGGCCGCTGAAGCTTTCTTT	CASNGQGAAEAFF
18	.	TRBV6-4	TRBJ2-6	.	TGTGCCAGCAGTGAAGTAGAGGGTTCAGGCTCTGGGGCCAACGTCCTGACTTTC	CASSEVEGSGSGANVLTF
16	.	TRBV10-3	TRBJ1-4	.	TGTGCCATCAGTGATTCGCGGGGCAGAGGGGGAGAAAAACTGTTTTTT	CAISDSRGRGGEKLFF
13	TRBD1	TRBV30	TRBJ1-6	.	TGTGCCTGGACCGGGACAGGGAATTCACCCCTCCACTTT	CAWTGTGNSPLHF
12	.	TRBV12-3/TRBV12-4	TRBJ1-2	.	TGTGCCTCCTTCAGGGCCGGGTATGGCTACACCTTC	CASFRAGYGYTF
17	.	TRBV5-5	TRBJ1-6	.	TGTGCCAGCAGCTCTTTCCCGGACGGACGGACCAATTCACCCCTCCACTTT	CASSSFPDGRTNSPLHF
16	.	TRBV11-2	TRBJ2-1	.	TGTGCCAGCAGCCCCGGGCGAGGGCCCTCTTACAATGAGCAGTTCTTC	CASSPGRGPSYNEQFF
16	.	TRBV7-9	TRBJ1-1	.	TGTGCCAGCAGCTTAGAGGCCGCGGACTCGGGTGGGGAAGCTTTCTTT	CASSLEAADSGGEAFF
12	.	TRBV19	TRBJ1-2	.	TGTGCCAGTGAACAGGGAGACTATGGCTACACCTTC	CASEQGDYGYTF
13	TRBD1	TRBV5-5	TRBJ1-5	.	TGTGCCAGCAGCGACAGGGGGAATCAGCCCCAGCATTTT	CASSDRGNQPQHF
18	TRBD2	TRBV5-4	TRBJ2-7	.	TGTGCCAGCAGTCGCTGGATGGGAGGGACTAGCGTCTCCTACGAGCAGTACTTC	CASSRWMGGTSVSYEQYF
14	.	TRBV19	TRBJ1-6	.	TGTGCCAGTAGAACCGGGACGGATAATTCACCCCTCCACTTT	CASRTGTDNSPLHF
15	.	TRBV6-5	TRBJ2-7	.	TGTGCCAGCAGTCCCGGGACTTTTAACACCCACGAGCAGTACTTC	CASSPGTFNTHEQYF
11	.	TRBV28	TRBJ1-5	.	TGTGCCAGCAGTTCGGGTCAGCCCCAGCATTTT	CASSSGQPQHF
13	TRBD2	TRBV6-5	TRBJ2-7	.	TGTGCCAGCAGGGTAGCGGGAGCGGTGGGGCAGTACTTC	CASRVAGAVGQYF
12	.	TRBV3-1/TRBV3-2	TRBJ1-2	.	TGTGCCAGCAGTTCGGGGAACTATGGCTACACCTTC	CASSSGNYGYTF
13	.	TRBV3-1/TRBV3-2	TRBJ1-2	.	TGTGCCAGCAGCCAAGGGGACCTCTATGGCTACACCTTC	CASSQGDLYGYTF
17	.	TRBV24-1	TRBJ1-4	.	TGTGCCACCAGTGATACCCCAAGGAGGGGAACTAATGAAAAACTGTTTTTT	CATSDTPRRGTNEKLFF
15	TRBD2	TRBV3-1/TRBV3-2	TRBJ2-1	once	TGTGCCAGCATTCCTAGCGGGGGAAACTACAATGAGCAGTTCTTC	CASIPSGGNYNEQFF
13	.	TRBV3-1/TRBV3-2	TRBJ1-2	.	TGTGCCAGCAGCCCTGAGTTTGGGTATGGCTACACCTTC	CASSPEFGYGYTF
16	.	TRBV4-2	TRBJ1-3	.	TGTGCCAGCAGCGGTGACAAGGGCGGGAAAGGAAACACCATATATTTT	CASSGDKGGKGNTIYF
18	TRBD1	TRBV5-5	TRBJ1-6	.	TGTGCCAGCAGCTCGGGACAGTCCCTCAGCTCCTATAATTCACCCCTCCACTTT	CASSSGQSLSSYNSPLHF
11	.	TRBV10-3	TRBJ1-2	.	TGTGCCATCAGTGCAGGGGAGGGCTACACCTTC	CAISAGEGYTF
15	.	TRBV5-4	TRBJ1-3	.	TGTGCCAGCAGCTTGTTCGGGAAGGCTGGAAACACCATATATTTT	CASSLFGKAGNTIYF
17	TRBD2	TRBV25-1	TRBJ2-1	.	TGTGCCAGCAGTGAACTGGGGACTAGCGGAGCCTACAATGAGCAGTTCTTC	CASSELGTSGAYNEQFF
13	.	TRBV19	TRBJ2-1	.	TGTGCCAGTAGTATGACTACGGTTAATGAGCAGTTCTTC	CASSMTTVNEQFF
18	.	TRBV18	TRBJ1-5	.	TGTGCCAGCTCACCTCGGTTCTCCGAGCTGGCGGCCCTTCAGCCCCAGCATTTT	CASSPRFSELAALQPQHF
12	.	TRBV9	TRBJ1-3	.	TGTGCCAGCAGCGACGGAGGAAACACCATATATTTT	CASSDGGNTIYF
14	.	TRBV28	TRBJ2-2	.	TGTGCCAGCAGGCCGGTGGGGCGCACCGGGGAGCTGTTTTTT	CASRPVGRTGELFF
14	.	TRBV19	TRBJ1-1	.	TGTGCCAGTAGTCTCGGCGGTTCGGACACTGAAGCTTTCTTT	CASSLGGSDTEAFF
15	.	TRBV5-5	TRBJ1-1	.	TGTGCCAGCAGCTTAGGGGTTGCCTTGAACACTGAAGCTTTCTTT	CASSLGVALNTEAFF
15	TRBD1	TRBV28	TRBJ1-5	.	TGTGCCAGCAGTATCGACAGGGGATGGGATCAGCCCCAGCATTTT	CASSIDRGWDQPQHF
17	TRBD1	TRBV6-2/TRBV6-3	TRBJ1-5	.	TGTGCCAGCAGTTTAGACCGCTTGACAGGGGATTTTCAGCCCCAGCATTTT	CASSLDRLTGDFQPQHF
15	.	TRBV4-1	TRBJ2-7	once	TGCGCCAGCAGCCAAGAGAGGGGGGGGCCCTACGAGCAGTACTTC	CASSQERGGPYEQYF
14	.	TRBV6-2/TRBV6-3	TRBJ1-2	.	TGTGCCAGCAGTTACTCGGGATCATCCGATGGCTACACCTTC	CASSYSGSSDGYTF
15	.	TRBV19	TRBJ2-7	.	TGTGCCAGTAGTATCTCTTCTCGGGGTTCCCACGAGCAGTACTTC	CASSISSRGSHEQYF
14	TRBD2	TRBV5-8	TRBJ2-1	.	TGTGCCAGCAGCTTGGCGGGGGGGCCCAATGAGCAGTTCTTC	CASSLAGGPNEQFF
19	.	TRBV28	TRBJ1-1	.	TGTGCCAGCAGTTTCCCCCCCGCCAGAAACGGGCAAGAGAACACTGAAGCTTTCTTT	CASSFPPARNGQENTEAFF
14	.	TRBV19	TRBJ1-5	once	TGTGCCAGTAGTCTAAGGGGAAGCAATCAGCCCCAGCATTTT	CASSLRGSNQPQHF
15	TRBD2	TRBV18	TRBJ2-5	.	TGTGCCAGCTCAAGGAGGCAGCGGGAGCAAGAGACCCAGTACTTC	CASSRRQREQETQYF
12	.	TRBV2	TRBJ2-7	.	TGTGCCAGCAATGGGTTTCGGGACGAGCAGTACTTC	CASNGFRDEQYF
18	.	TRBV5-6	TRBJ1-6	once	TGTGCCAGCAGCTTGGATCTCGGCGGGGGAATTTGGACCTCACCCCTCCACTTT	CASSLDLGGGIWTSPLHF
13	.	TRBV12-3/TRBV12-4	TRBJ1-4	.	TGTGCCAGCAGTTTAGTGGGGGGGGGAAAACTGTTTTTT	CASSLVGGGKLFF
12	.	TRBV21-1	TRBJ2-1	.	TGTGCCAGCAGCCCCAGGGTCCATGAGCAGTTCTTC	CASSPRVHEQFF
16	.	TRBV28	TRBJ1-5	.	TGTGCCAGCCTTGTGGGGGGACGGACTACTAATCAGCCCCAGCATTTT	CASLVGGRTTNQPQHF